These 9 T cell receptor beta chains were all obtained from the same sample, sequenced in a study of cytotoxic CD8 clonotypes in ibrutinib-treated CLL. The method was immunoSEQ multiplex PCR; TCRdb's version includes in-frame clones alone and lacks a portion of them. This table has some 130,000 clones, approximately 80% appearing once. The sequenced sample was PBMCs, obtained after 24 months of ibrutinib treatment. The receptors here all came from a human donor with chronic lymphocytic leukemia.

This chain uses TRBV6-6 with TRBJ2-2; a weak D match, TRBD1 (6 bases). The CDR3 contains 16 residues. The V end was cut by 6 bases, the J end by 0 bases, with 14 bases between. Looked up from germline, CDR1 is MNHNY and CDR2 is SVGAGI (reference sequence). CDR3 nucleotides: TGTGCCAGCAGCCCCCAGGGGACAACGAACACCGGGGAGCTGTTTTTT. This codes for CASSPQGTTNTGELFF.

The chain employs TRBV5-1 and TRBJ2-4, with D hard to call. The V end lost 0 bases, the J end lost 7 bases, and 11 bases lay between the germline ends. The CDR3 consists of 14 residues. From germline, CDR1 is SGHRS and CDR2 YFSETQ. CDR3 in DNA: TGCGCCAGCAGCTTGGCAGATTCGAAGAACATTCAGTACTTC. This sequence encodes CASSLADSKNIQYF.

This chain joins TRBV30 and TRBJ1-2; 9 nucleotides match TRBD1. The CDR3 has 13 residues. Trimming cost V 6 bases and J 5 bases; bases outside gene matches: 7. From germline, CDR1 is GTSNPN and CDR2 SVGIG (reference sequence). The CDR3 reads CACPQGQGYGYTF. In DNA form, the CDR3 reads TGTGCCTGCCCCCAAGGACAGGGGTATGGCTACACCTTC. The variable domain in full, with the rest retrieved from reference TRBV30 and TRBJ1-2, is SQTIHQWPATLVQPVGSPLSLECTVEGTSNPNLYWYRQAAGRGLQLLFYSVGIGQISSEVPQNLSASRPQDRQFILSSKKLLLSDSGFYLCACPQGQGYGYTFGSGTRLTVV.

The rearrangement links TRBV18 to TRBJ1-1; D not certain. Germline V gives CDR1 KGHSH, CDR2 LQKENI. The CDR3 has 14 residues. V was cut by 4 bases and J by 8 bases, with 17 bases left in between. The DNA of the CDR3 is TGTGCCAGCTCACTGGGAGTGGGAGCTCTAGAAGCTTTCTTT. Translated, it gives CASSLGVGALEAFF.

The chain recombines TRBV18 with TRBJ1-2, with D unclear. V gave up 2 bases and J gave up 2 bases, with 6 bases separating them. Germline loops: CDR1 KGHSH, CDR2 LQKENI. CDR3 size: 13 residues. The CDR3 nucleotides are TGTGCCAGCTCACCAACCTCCAACTATGGCTACACCTTC. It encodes CASSPTSNYGYTF.

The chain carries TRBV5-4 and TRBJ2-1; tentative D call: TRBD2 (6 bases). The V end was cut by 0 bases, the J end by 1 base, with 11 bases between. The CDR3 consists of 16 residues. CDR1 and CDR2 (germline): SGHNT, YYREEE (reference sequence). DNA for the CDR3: TGTGCCAGCAGCTTGGCAGGAGGGAGGTCCTACAATGAGCAGTTCTTC. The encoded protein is CASSLAGGRSYNEQFF.

The DNA for the CDR3 is TGTGCCAGCAGCCAACTCGACAGCACAGATACGCAGTATTTT. As protein: CASSQLDSTDTQYF. The rearrangement links TRBV4-2 to TRBJ2-3, with no clear D. The CDR3 is 14 amino acids. Trimming took off 2 bases at V and 0 bases at J, with 6 bases between the two ends. In germline, CDR1 is LGHNA, CDR2 YNFKEQ.

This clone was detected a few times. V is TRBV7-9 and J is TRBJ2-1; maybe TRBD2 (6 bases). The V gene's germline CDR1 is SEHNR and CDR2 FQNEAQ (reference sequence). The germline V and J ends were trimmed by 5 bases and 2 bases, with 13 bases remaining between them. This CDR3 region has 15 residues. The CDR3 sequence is CASSPRASAYNEQFF. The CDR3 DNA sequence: TGTGCCAGCAGCCCACGGGCTAGCGCCTACAATGAGCAGTTCTTC. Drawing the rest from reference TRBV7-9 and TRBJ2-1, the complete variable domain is DTGVSQNPRHKITKRGQNVTFRCDPISEHNRLYWYRQTLGQGPEFLTYFQNEAQLEKSRLLSDRFSAERPKGSFSTLEIQRTEQGDSAMYLCASSPRASAYNEQFFGPGTRLTVL.

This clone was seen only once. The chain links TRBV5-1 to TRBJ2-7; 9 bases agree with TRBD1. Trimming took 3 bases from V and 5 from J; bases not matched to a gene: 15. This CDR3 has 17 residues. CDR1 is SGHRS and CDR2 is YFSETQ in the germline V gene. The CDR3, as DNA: TGCGCCAGCAGCTCCCAACCAACAGGGGGCCCTGGGGACGAGCAGTACTTC. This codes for CASSSQPTGGPGDEQYF.